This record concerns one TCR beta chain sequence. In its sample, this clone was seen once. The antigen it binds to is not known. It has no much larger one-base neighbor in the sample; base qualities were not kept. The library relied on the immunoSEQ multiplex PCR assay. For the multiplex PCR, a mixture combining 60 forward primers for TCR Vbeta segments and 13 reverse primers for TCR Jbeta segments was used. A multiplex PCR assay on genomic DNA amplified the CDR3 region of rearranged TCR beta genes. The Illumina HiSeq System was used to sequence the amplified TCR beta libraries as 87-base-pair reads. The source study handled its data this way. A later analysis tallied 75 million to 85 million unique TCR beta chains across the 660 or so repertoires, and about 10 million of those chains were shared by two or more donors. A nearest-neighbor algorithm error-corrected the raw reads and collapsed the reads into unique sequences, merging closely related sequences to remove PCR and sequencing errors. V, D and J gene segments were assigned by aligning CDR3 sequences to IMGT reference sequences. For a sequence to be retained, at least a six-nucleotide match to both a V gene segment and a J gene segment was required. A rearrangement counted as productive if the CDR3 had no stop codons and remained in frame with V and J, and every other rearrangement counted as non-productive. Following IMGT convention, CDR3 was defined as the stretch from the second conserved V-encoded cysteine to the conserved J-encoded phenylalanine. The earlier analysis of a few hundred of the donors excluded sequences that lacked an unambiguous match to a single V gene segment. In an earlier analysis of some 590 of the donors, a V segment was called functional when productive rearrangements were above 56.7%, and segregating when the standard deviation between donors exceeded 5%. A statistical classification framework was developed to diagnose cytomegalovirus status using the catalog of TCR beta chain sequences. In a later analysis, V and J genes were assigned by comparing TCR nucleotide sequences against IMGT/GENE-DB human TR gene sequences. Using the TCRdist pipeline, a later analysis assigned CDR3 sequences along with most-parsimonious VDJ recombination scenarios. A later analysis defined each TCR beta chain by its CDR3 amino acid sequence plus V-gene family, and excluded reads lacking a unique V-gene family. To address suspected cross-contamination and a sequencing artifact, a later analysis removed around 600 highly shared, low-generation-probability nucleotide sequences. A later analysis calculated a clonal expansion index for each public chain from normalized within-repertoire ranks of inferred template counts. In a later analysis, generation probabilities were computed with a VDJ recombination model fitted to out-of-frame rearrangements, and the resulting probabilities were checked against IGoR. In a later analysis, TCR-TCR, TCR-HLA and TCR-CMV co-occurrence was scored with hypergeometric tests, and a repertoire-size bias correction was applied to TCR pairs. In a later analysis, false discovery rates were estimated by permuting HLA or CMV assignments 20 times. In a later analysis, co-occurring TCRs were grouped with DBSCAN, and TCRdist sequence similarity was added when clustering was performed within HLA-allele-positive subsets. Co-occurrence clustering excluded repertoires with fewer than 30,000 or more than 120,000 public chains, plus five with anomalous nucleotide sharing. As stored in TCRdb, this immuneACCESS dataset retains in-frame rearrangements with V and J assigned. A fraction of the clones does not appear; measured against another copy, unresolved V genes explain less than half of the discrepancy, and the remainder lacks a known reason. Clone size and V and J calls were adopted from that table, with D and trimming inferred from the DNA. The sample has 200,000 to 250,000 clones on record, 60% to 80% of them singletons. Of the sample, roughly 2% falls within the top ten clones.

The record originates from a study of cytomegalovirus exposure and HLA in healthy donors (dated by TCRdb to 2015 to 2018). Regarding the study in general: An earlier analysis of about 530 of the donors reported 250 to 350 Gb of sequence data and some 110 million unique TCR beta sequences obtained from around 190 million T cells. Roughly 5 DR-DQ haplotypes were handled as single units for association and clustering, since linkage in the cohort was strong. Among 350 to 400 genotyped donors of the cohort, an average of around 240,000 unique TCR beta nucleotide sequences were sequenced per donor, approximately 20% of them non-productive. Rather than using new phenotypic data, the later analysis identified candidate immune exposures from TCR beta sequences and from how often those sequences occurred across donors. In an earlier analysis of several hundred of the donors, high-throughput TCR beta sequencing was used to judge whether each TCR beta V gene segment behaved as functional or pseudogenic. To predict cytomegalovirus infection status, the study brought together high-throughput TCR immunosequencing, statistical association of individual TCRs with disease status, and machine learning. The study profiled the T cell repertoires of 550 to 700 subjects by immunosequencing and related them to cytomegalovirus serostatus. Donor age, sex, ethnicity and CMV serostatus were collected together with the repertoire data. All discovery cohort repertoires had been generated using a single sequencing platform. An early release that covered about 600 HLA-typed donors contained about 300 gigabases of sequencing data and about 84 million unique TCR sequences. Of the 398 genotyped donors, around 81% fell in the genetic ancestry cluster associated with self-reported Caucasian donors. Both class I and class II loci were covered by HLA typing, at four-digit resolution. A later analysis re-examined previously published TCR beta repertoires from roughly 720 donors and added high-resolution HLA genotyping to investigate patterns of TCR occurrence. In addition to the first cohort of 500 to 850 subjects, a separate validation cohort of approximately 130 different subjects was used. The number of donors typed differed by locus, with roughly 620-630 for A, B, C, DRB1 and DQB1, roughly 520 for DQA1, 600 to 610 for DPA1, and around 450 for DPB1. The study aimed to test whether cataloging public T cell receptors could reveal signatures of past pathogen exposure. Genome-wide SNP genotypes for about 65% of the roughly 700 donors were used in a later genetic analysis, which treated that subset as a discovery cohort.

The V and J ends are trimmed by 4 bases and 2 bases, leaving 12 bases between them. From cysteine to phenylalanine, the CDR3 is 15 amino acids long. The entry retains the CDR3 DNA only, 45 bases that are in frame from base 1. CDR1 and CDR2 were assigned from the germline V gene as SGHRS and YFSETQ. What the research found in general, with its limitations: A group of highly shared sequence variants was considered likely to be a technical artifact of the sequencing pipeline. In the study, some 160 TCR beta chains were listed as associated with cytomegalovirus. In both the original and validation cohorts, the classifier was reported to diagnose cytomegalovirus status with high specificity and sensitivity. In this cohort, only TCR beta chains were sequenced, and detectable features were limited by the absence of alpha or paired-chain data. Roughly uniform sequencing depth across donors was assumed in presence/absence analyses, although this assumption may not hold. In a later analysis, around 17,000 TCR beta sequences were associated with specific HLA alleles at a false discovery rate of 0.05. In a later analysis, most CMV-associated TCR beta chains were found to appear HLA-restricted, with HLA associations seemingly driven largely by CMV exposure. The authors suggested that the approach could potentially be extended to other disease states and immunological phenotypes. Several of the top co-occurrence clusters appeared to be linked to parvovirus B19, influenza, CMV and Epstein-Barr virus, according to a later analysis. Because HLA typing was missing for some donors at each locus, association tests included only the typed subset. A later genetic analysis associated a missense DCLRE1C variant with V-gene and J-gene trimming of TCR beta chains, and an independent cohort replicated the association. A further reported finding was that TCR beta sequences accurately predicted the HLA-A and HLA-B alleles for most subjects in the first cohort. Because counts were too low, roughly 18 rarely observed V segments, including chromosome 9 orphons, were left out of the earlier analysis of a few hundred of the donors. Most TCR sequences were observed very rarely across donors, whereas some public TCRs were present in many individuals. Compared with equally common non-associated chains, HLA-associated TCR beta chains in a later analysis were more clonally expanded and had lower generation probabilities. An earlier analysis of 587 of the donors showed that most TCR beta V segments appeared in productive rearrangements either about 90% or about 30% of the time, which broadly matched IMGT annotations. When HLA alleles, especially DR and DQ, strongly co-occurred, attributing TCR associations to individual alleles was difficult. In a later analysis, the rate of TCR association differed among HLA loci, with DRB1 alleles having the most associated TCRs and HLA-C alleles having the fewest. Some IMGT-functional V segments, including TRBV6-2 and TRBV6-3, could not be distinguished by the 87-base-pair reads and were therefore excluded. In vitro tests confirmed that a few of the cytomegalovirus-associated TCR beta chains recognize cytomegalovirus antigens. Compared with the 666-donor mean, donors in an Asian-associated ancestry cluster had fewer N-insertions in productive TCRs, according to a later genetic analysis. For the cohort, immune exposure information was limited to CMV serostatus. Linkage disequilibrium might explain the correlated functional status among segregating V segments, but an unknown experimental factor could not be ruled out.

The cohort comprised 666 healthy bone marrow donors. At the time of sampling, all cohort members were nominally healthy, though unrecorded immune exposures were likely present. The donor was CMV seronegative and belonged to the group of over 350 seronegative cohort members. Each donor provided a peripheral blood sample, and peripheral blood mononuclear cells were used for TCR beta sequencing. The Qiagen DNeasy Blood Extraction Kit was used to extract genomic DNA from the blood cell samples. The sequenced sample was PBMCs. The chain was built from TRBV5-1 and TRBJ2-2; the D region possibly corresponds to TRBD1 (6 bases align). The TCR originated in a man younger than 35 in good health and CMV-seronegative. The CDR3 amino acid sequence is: CASSPDSLNTGELFF. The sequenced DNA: TGCGCCAGCAGCCCGGACAGCCTCAACACCGGGGAGCTGTTTTTT.